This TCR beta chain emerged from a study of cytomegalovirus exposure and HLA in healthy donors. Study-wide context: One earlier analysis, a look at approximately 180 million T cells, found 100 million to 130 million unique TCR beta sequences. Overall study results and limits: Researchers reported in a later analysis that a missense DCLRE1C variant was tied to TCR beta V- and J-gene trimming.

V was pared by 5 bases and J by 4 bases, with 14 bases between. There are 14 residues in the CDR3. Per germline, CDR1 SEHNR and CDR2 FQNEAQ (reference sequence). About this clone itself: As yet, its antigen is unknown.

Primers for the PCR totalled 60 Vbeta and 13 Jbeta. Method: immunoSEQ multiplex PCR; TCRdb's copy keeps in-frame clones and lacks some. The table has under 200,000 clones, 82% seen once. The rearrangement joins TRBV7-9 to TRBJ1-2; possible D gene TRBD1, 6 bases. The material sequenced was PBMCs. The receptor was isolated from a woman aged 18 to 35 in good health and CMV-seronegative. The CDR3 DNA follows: TGTGCCAGCAGCGCGCCCGGACAGTTCTATGGCTACACCTTC. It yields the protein CASSAPGQFYGYTF.